The 20 T cell receptor beta chains below all came from one sample that was sequenced in a study of shared clonotypes between healthy human individuals. Sequenced by immunoSEQ multiplex PCR; TCRdb stores in-frame clones only, minus some. The table includes about 480,000 clones, around 74% detected once. The sequenced material came from PBMCs. The source is a woman aged 40 to 50 in good health. Some clones in this sample may be carry-over from other donors' samples.

This clone was detected a few times. The chain combines TRBV6-1 with TRBJ1-5; D is undetermined. The germline V and J ends were trimmed by 3 bases and 3 bases, with 12 bases remaining between them. CDR1 is MNHNS and CDR2 is SASEGT in the germline V gene. The CDR3 extends over 15 amino acids. DNA of the CDR3: TGTGCCAGCAGTGACGCGGGCGGCTCCAATCAGCCCCAGCATTTT. Protein: CASSDAGGSNQPQHF.

As regards this clone: At the DNA level, this CDR3 is encoded by other sequences in the same sample as well. This chain joins TRBV28 and TRBJ2-1, with 11 bases aligning to TRBD2. The length of the CDR3 is 16 residues. Trimming cost V 5 bases and J 1 base; bases outside gene matches: 4. The germline V gene encodes CDR1 MDHEN and CDR2 SYDVKM. The CDR3 bases are TGTGCCAGCAGTAGGACTAGCGGGTCATCCTACAATGAGCAGTTCTTC. Translated, it gives CASSRTSGSSYNEQFF.

J is TRBJ2-1 and V is TRBV2, with TRBD1 identical over 10 bases. CDR3 size: 15 residues. Trimming took 2 bases from V and 9 from J; bases not matched to a gene: 7. CDR1 and CDR2 from the germline V gene are SNHLY and FYNNEI. As DNA, the CDR3 is TGTGCCAGCAGTGAAATTTGGACAGGGGGGAGTGAGCAGTTCTTC. It translates to CASSEIWTGGSEQFF.

This clone was counted only a few times. The chain couples TRBV28 to TRBJ2-7; D call uncertain. V was cut by 2 bases and J by 2 bases, with 10 bases left in between. Per the germline V gene, CDR1 is MDHEN and CDR2 is SYDVKM. CDR3 length: 14 residues. The CDR3 DNA sequence: TGTGCCAGCAGTTTAGGTCCACTTCCCTACGAGCAGTACTTC. It encodes CASSLGPLPYEQYF. The full variable domain, in which reference TRBV28 and TRBJ2-7 provide the parts outside the CDR3, is DVKVTQSSRYLVKRTGEKVFLECVQDMDHENMFWYRQDPGLGLRLIYFSYDVKMKEKGDIPEGYSVSREKKERFSLILESASTNQTSMYLCASSLGPLPYEQYFGPGTRLTVT.

This clone was seen repeatedly, ten times or more. The V call is TRBV2, the J call TRBJ2-4, with D perhaps TRBD1 or TRBD2 (5 bases each). From germline, CDR1 is SNHLY and CDR2 FYNNEI. The CDR3 runs to 15 residues. With 2 bases removed from V and 6 bases from J, the gap between germline ends came to 14 bases. In DNA form, the CDR3 reads TGTGCCAGCAGTGAATGGCCAGGGACGAGAAACATTCAGTACTTC. Translating gives CASSEWPGTRNIQYF.

Turning to this clone: The same CDR3 arises from other DNA sequences in this sample as well. The chain links TRBV15 to TRBJ2-6; D unresolved. Trimming took off 0 bases at V and 0 bases at J, with 6 bases between the two ends. The length of the CDR3 is 16 residues. The germline V gene has CDR1 LNHNV and CDR2 YYDKDF (reference sequence). For the CDR3, the DNA is TGTGCCACCAGCAGAGATCGCGGCTCTGGGGCCAACGTCCTGACTTTC. Its protein is CATSRDRGSGANVLTF.

The gene calls are TRBV19 and TRBJ1-2; TRBD1 might be the D (5 bases). The germline V and J ends were trimmed by 3 bases and 6 bases, with 8 bases remaining between them. CDR1 is LNHDA, CDR2 SQIVND, per germline (reference sequence). This CDR3 has 12 residues. As DNA, the CDR3 is TGTGCCAGTAGTATTTCGGGGGATGGCTACACCTTC. Translation gives CASSISGDGYTF.

The genes are TRBV5-4 and TRBJ2-5; D not resolved. The CDR3 loop spans 15 amino acids. Per germline, CDR1 SGHNT and CDR2 YYREEE (reference sequence). V lost 4 bases to trimming and J lost 7 bases, with 20 bases between them. In DNA form, the CDR3 reads TGTGCCAGCAGCCCCGATCAGCAGTCAGTTACGACCCAGTACTTC. Encoded protein: CASSPDQQSVTTQYF. The full variable domain, in which reference TRBV5-4 and TRBJ2-5 provide the parts outside the CDR3, is ETGVTQSPTHLIKTRGQQVTLRCSSQSGHNTVSWYQQALGQGPQFIFQYYREEENGRGNFPPRFSGLQFPNYSSELNVNALELDDSALYLCASSPDQQSVTTQYFGPGTRLLVL.

As concerns this clone: One base away lies a much larger clone, so this may be a sequencing read error. The chain joins TRBV7-9 to TRBJ2-3; D tentatively fits TRBD1 or TRBD2 (6 bases each). Germline CDR1 SEHNR, CDR2 FQNEAQ (reference sequence). This CDR3 is 14 amino acids long. Trimming removed 3 bases from V and 0 bases from J, with 7 bases in between. The CDR3 sequence is CASSFGGSTDTQYF. In nucleotides, the CDR3 is TGTGCCAGCAGCTTCGGGGGCAGCACAGATACGCAGTATTTT.

This clone was found a few times. The chain employs TRBV7-2 and TRBJ2-7; a possible D gene is TRBD1 (6 bases). With 5 bases removed from V and 4 bases from J, the gap between germline ends came to 21 bases. The CDR3 runs to 16 residues. Germline loops: CDR1 SGHTA, CDR2 FQGNSA. This chain's CDR3 is CASSPNGGGGVYEQYF. CDR3 coding DNA: TGTGCCAGCAGCCCGAATGGGGGCGGCGGAGTATACGAGCAGTACTTC.

The chain couples TRBV28 to TRBJ1-1; D might be TRBD1 (5 bases). V lost 4 bases, J lost 1 base, and 16 bases lay in between. Germline-derived CDR1 and CDR2 are MDHEN and SYDVKM. This CDR3 spans 16 amino acids. As DNA, the CDR3 is TGTGCCAGCAGTTCGGCGGGGGTAGTGGGGAACACTGAAGCTTTCTTT. This encodes CASSSAGVVGNTEAFF.

V usage is TRBV7-2 and J usage is TRBJ1-5, with D possibly TRBD1 on 6 matching bases. Trimming pared 2 bases from V and 9 bases from J, leaving 14 bases between. This CDR3 has 14 amino acids. Germline V CDR1 and CDR2: SGHTA, FQGNSA. CDR3 DNA: TGTGCCAGCAGCTTATCCGGGGGCGGGGGGCCCCAGCATTTT. This codes for CASSLSGGGGPQHF.

This rearrangement joins TRBV6-1 to TRBJ1-1, with D possibly TRBD1 on 6 matching bases. Trimming cost V 7 bases and J 4 bases, with 16 bases left between them. Germline CDR1 is MNHNS and CDR2 is SASEGT. The CDR3 is 14 amino acids. In DNA, the CDR3 is TGTGCCAGCATACAAGGGGGGGCGAGCACTGAAGCTTTCTTT. Protein sequence: CASIQGGASTEAFF.

J is TRBJ2-1 and V is TRBV6-1; 11 bases are shared with TRBD2. In germline, CDR1 is MNHNS, CDR2 SASEGT. After removal of 2 bases from V and 10 bases from J, the junction contained 7 bases not matched to a gene. CDR3 length: 15 amino acids. CDR3 nucleotides: TGTGCCAGCAGTGAACTAGCGGGAGGATGGTACGAGCAGTTCTTC. Residues: CASSELAGGWYEQFF.

Here the CDR3 DNA reads TGTGCCAGCAGCCTAGGAATTGTTAATGAAAAACTGTTTTTT. The encoded protein is CASSLGIVNEKLFF. The chain employs TRBV4-2 and TRBJ1-4; D is undetermined. V lost 4 bases, J lost 4 bases, and 10 bases lay in between. The CDR3 spans 14 residues. CDR1 is LGHNA and CDR2 is YNFKEQ in the germline V gene.

The CDR3 bases are TGTGCCAGCAGCTTAGGGGGACAGGCCTACGAGCAGTACTTC. Encoded protein: CASSLGGQAYEQYF. The J gene is TRBJ2-7, the V gene TRBV7-6; 8 bases line up with TRBD1. V shed 1 base and J 2 bases; nucleotides not matched to a gene: 1. Germline CDR1 reads SGHVS; CDR2 reads FNYEAQ. The CDR3 runs to 14 residues.

The V and J genes are TRBV25-1 and TRBJ2-7; 7 positions match TRBD2. Germline values: CDR1 MGHDK, CDR2 SYGVNS. The CDR3 runs 11 residues. Trimming at V came to 4 bases and at J to 6 bases, leaving 0 bases not matched to a gene. CDR3 amino acids: CASSGGSEQYF. In DNA form, the CDR3 reads TGTGCCAGCAGTGGCGGGAGCGAGCAGTACTTC.

Here the CDR3 reads CASSSNRYYGYTF. The CDR3 nucleotides are TGTGCCAGCAGCTCTAACAGATACTATGGCTACACCTTC. The J gene is TRBJ1-2, the V gene TRBV5-6; D gene unclear. The CDR3 is 13 residues long. The ends were cut back, 3 bases at V and 3 bases at J, with 9 bases in the middle. The V gene's germline CDR1 is SGHDT and CDR2 YYEEEE. Based on the CDR3 plus reference TRBV5-6 and TRBJ1-2, the full variable domain is DAGVTQSPTHLIKTRGQQVTLRCSPKSGHDTVSWYQQALGQGPQFIFQYYEEEERQRGNFPDRFSGHQFPNYSSELNVNALLLGDSALYLCASSSNRYYGYTFGSGTRLTVV.

The CDR3 nucleotides are TGCGCCAGCAGCTTCGGCACCACCTACGAGCAGTACTTC. Translated, it gives CASSFGTTYEQYF. The genes are TRBV5-1 and TRBJ2-7; D remains ambiguous. Between the trimmed V and J ends, which lost 2 bases and 2 bases, there was a span of 8 bases. CDR1 and CDR2 (germline): SGHRS, YFSETQ. The CDR3 consists of 13 residues. The complete variable domain, with remaining parts taken from reference TRBV5-1 and TRBJ2-7, reads KAGVTQTPRYLIKTRGQQVTLSCSPISGHRSVSWYQQTPGQGLQFLFEYFSETQRNKGNFPGRFSGRQFSNSRSEMNVSTLELGDSALYLCASSFGTTYEQYFGPGTRLTVT.

This clone was observed at least ten times. The rearrangement links TRBV15 to TRBJ2-5; no clear D gene. Germline V lookup: CDR1 LNHNV, CDR2 YYDKDF (reference sequence). CDR3 length: 15 residues. Trimming shortened V by 0 bases and J by 4 bases, and 12 bases separated the two germline ends. This CDR3 is CATSRDPLGAETQYF. In DNA, the CDR3 is TGTGCCACCAGCAGAGATCCCCTGGGCGCAGAGACCCAGTACTTC.